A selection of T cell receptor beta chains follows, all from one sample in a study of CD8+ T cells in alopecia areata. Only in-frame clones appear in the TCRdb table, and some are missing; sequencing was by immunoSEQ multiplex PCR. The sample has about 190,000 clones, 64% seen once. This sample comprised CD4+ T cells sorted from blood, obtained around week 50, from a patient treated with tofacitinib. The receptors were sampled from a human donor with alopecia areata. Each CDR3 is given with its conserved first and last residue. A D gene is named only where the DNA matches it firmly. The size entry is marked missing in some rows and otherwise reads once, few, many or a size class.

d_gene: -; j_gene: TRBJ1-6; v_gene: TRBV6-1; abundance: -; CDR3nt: TGTGCCAGCAGCACCAGGGGTCCCTCACCCCTCCACTTT; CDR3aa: CASSTRGPSPLHF
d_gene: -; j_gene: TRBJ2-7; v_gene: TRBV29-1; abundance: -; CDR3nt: TGCAGCGTTGAATGGCAGGGAAGGTACGAGCAGTACTTC; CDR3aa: CSVEWQGRYEQYF
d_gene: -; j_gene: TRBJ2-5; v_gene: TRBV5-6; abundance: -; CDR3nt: TGTGCCAGCAGTTCGGGGGTGGAGACCCAGTACTTC; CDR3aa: CASSSGVETQYF
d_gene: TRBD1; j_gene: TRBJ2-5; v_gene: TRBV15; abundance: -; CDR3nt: TGTGCCACCTCAAGCGGCGACAGGGGAAGGATAGAGACCCAGTACTTC; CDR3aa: CATSSGDRGRIETQYF
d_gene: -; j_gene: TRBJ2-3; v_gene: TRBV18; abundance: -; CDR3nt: TGTGCCAGCTCACCACCTCAGCGCCCCTCGGATACGCAGTATTTT; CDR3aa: CASSPPQRPSDTQYF
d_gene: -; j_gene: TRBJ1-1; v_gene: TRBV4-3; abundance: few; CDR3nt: TGCGCCAGCAGCCAAGATCTCCGGGGAACTGAAGCTTTCTTT; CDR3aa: CASSQDLRGTEAFF
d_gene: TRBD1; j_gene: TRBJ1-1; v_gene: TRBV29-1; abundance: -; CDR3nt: TGCAGCGTTACACTTCCGGGACAGGGGGGCACTGAAGCTTTCTTT; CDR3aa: CSVTLPGQGGTEAFF
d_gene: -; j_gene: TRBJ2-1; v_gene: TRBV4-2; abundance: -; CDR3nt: TGTGCCAGCAGCCAAGAACCGGGACTTACCAATGAGCAGTTCTTC; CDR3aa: CASSQEPGLTNEQFF
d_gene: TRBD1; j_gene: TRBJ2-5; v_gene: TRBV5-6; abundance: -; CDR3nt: TGTGCCAGCAGCCCTACAGGGGGCGTTTCGGAGACCCAGTACTTC; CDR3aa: CASSPTGGVSETQYF
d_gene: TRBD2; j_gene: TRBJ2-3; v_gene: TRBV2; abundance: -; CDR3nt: TGTGCCAGCAGTGAGGGACTAGCGACAGATACGCAGTATTTT; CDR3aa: CASSEGLATDTQYF
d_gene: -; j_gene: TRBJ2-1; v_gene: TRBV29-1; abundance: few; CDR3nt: TGCAGCGCCCTCGGGACTCGTAGCTCCTACAATGAGCAGTTCTTC; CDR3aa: CSALGTRSSYNEQFF
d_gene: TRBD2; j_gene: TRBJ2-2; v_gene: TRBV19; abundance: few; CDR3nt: TGTGCCAGTAGTCCCGGGAGGGTCACCGGGGAGCTGTTTTTT; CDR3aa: CASSPGRVTGELFF
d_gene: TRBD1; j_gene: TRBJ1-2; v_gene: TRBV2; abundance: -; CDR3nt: TGTGCCAGCAGCGGACAGGGAGGCGACTATGGCTACACCTTC; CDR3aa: CASSGQGGDYGYTF
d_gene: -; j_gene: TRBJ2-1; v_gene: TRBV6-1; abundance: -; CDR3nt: TGTGCCAGCAGGCCCTGGGATGAGCAGTTCTTC; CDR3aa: CASRPWDEQFF
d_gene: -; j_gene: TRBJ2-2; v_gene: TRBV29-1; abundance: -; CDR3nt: TGCAGCGTTAAAGGGATGGACCGTTCCACCGGGGAGCTGTTTTTT; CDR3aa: CSVKGMDRSTGELFF
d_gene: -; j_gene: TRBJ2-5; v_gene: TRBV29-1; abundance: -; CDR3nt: TGCAGCGTTGATAGCCCAGGGCCCCTGGAGACCCAGTACTTC; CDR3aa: CSVDSPGPLETQYF
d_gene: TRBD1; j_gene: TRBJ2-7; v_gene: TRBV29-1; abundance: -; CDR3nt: TGCAGCGTGGCGGGTGGACAGGGGGAAACAGACGAGCAGTACTTC; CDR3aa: CSVAGGQGETDEQYF
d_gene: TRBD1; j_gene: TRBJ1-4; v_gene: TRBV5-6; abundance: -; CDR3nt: TGTGCCAGCAGCTTCGCAGGGGGAGGTGAAAAACTGTTTTTT; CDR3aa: CASSFAGGGEKLFF
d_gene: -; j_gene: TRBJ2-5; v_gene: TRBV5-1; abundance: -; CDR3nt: TGCGCCAGCAGCTTGGAGTTTGCAAGAGGGGGGACCCAGTACTTC; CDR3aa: CASSLEFARGGTQYF
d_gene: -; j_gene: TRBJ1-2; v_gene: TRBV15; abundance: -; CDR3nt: TGTGCCACCAGCAGAGATCAGCAGTATAACACCTTC; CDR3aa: CATSRDQQYNTF
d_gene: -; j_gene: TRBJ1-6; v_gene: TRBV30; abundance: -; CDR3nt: TGTGCCTGGAGTCTCGATTCACCCCTCCACTTT; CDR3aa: CAWSLDSPLHF
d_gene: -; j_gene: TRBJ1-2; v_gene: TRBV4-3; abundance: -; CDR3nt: TGCGCCAGCAGCCAAGAGTGGACGGGAAACTATGGCTACACCTTC; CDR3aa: CASSQEWTGNYGYTF
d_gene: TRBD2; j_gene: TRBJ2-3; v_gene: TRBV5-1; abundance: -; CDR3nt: TGCGCCAGCAGCCGTGACCTAGCGGGGGGCGATACGCAGTATTTT; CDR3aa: CASSRDLAGGDTQYF
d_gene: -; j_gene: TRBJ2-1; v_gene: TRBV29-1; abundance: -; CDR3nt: TGCAGCGTCGCCGGGTCTCATGAGCAGTTCTTC; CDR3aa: CSVAGSHEQFF
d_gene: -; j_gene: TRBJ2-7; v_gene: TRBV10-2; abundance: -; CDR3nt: TGCGCCAGCAGTGGAAGCGACGAGCAGTACTTC; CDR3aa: CASSGSDEQYF
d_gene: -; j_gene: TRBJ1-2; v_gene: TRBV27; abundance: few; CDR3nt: TGTGCCAGCAGTCCGGGGGGGTATGGCTACACCTTC; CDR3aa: CASSPGGYGYTF